This TCR beta chain derives from a study of CD8+ T cells in alopecia areata. Study-level background: Treatment with tofacitinib (6 to 18 months) was followed by 6 months off drug. Study-wide findings and caveats: Tofacitinib significantly brought down scalp clonality and expanded CD8+ clones among top 100.

The treatment is: oral pan-JAK inhibitor, 5-10 mg twice daily. The length of the CDR3 is 15 residues. Germline V gives CDR1 SGHTA, CDR2 FQGNSA. V shed 6 bases and J shed 3 bases, with 18 bases lying between them. A note on this clone: The antigen is undetermined.

Extraction of RNA preceded its reverse transcription into cDNA, which served as the sequencing template. Clones were read by immunoSEQ multiplex PCR, and TCRdb kept only the in-frame ones, dropping some. The sample includes some 58,000 clones, under 60% of them seen just once. The sequenced sample was CD8+ T cells sorted from blood, obtained at approximately week 36, from a patient treated with tofacitinib. The receptor comes from a human donor with alopecia areata. The chain couples TRBV7-2 to TRBJ2-7; D tentatively reads TRBD1 or TRBD2 (6 bases each). CDR3 sequence: CASRTEGGFVYEQYF. The CDR3, as DNA: TGTGCCAGCAGGACGGAGGGGGGTTTTGTCTACGAGCAGTACTTC.